Detailed here is one T cell receptor (beta chain). Its specificity is not known. This entry belongs to a study of tumor-infiltrating lymphocytes in primary liver carcinoma. Overall study findings and caveats: The overlap of tumor-adjacent and tumor-blood pairs was smaller than that of tumor region pairs. Tumors significantly exceeded blood in top-250-clone fraction (p = 0.039).

Out of unsorted whole blood came the blood RNA, and germline DNA was extracted as well. Researchers reported drawing about 4 milliliters of peripheral blood before surgery. Germline CDR1 is SGHAT and CDR2 is FQNNGV. The CDR3 is 11 residues long. The investigators made TCR beta cDNA from 400 to 500 ng total RNA, using a constant-region primer. Three nested multiplex PCR rounds, a slightly modified ARM-PCR, produced the libraries for TCR beta. Researchers ran the first two PCR rounds for roughly 11 cycles each with TRBV1-TRBV30 forward primers and a C-beta reverse primer. MiXCR, run by TCRdb on the multiplex PCR reads, gives a single entry per CDR3 protein. The table lists about 210,000 distinct CDR3 sequences, 65% of them singletons, with about 7.1% in the top ten.

This clonotype originated in a woman aged 55 to 70 with primary liver carcinoma and hepatitis B virus infection. Sequencing was carried out using peripheral blood. This rearrangement joins TRBV11-2 to TRBJ2-5, with no clear D. CDR3 sequence (DNA): TGTTCCAACAGCTTGCAAGAGACCCAGTACTTC. This gives the protein CSNSLQETQYF.